This T cell receptor (beta chain) was observed in a study of post-analysis software for immune sequencing data. Overall study context: Recorded subtypes: relapsing-remitting, secondary progressive, progressive-relapsing; some patients unannotated. Study-wide findings and caveats: By F measure, samples from a shared preparation batch strongly co-clustered. Compared against controls, patients with multiple sclerosis displayed significantly lower normalized Chao1 diversity.

Unique molecular identifiers had been added to the TCR beta cDNA libraries. A population of about 1 to 11 million T cells gave rise to about half a million cDNA molecules. TCRdb re-called the PCR reads with MiXCR, one entry per CDR3 protein. The sample shows some 700,000 distinct CDR3 sequences, around 64% of them seen only once. Points on this clonotype: No antigen is known for it.

This clonotype was sampled from a girl aged 2 to 10 with multiple sclerosis. Material for sequencing was blood.

This CDR3 reads CASSFPTGENIQYF. The CDR3 nucleotides are TGTGCCAGCAGTTTTCCAACAGGAGAAAACATTCAGTACTTC. The chain has TRBV12-3 or TRBV12-4 and TRBJ2-4; the D gene is possibly TRBD1 (5 bases). V gave up 3 bases and J gave up 5 bases, with 11 bases separating them. The CDR3 is 14 residues long.